This passage covers 3 T cell receptor beta chains from one sample sequenced in a study of tumor and adjacent non-tumor tissue in lung cancer. RNA was extracted from bulk tissue without any cell sorting. A modified ARM-PCR protocol with three rounds of nested PCR amplified TCRbeta. TCRdb passed the multiplex PCR reads through MiXCR, listing each CDR3 protein once. Of about 68,000 distinct CDR3 sequences in the sample, roughly 60% are singletons; the top ten hold 20%. The source material was lung tumor tissue. Receptors originate from a middle-aged man with non-small cell lung cancer.

This clonotype was seen repeatedly, ten times or more. The rearrangement joins TRBV4-2 to TRBJ2-1; 10 bases line up with TRBD1. The CDR3 runs to 18 residues. Per the germline V gene, CDR1 is LGHNA and CDR2 is YNFKEQ. Trimming removed 4 bases from V and 8 bases from J; junction bases left unmatched: 17. CDR3 nucleotide sequence: TGTGCCAGCAGCCCGGGACAGGGGTCCTCGGGCTCTAAGGATGAGCAGTTCTTC. It is translated as CASSPGQGSSGSKDEQFF.

As regards this clonotype: A read error may account for a junction end that differs from germline. The CDR3 DNA is TGTGCCGGCAGCCAAGGGACTAGCGGGGGTATCGCAGACATGCAGTATTTT. It yields the protein CAGSQGTSGGIADMQYF. The chain couples TRBV11-3 to TRBJ2-3, with 14 bases matching TRBD2. The CDR3 consists of 17 residues. Germline assignment: CDR1 SGHNT and CDR2 YENEEA.

About this clonotype itself: This may be a read error, as it is one base from a much larger clone. The rearrangement joins TRBV2 to TRBJ2-3; TRBD2 is a possible D gene (6 bases). The germline V gene has CDR1 SNHLY and CDR2 FYNNEI. The CDR3 covers 16 residues. This CDR3 reads CASTYGGPTSTGTQYF. The CDR3 DNA follows: TGTGCCAGCACCTACGGGGGACCCACCAGCACAGGTACGCAGTATTTT.